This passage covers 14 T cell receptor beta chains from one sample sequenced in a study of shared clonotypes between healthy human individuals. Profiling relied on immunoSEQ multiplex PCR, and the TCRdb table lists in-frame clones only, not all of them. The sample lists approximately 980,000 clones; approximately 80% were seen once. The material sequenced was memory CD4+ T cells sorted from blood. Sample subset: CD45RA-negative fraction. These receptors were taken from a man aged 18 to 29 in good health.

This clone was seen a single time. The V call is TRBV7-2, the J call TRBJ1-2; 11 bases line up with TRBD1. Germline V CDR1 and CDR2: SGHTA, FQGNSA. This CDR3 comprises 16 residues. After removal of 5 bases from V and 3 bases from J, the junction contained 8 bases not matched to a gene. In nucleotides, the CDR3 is TGTGCCAGCAGCCTGGGGTGGGGACAGGGGGACTATGGCTACACCTTC. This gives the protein CASSLGWGQGDYGYTF. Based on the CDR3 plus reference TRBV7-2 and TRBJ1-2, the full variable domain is GAGVSQSPSNKVTEKGKDVELRCDPISGHTALYWYRQSLGQGLEFLIYFQGNSAPDKSGLPSDRFSAERTGGSVSTLTIQRTQQEDSAVYLCASSLGWGQGDYGYTFGSGTRLTVV.

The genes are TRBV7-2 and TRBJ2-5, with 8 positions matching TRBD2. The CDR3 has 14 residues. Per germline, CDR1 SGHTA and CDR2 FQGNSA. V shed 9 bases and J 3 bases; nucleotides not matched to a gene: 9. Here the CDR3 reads CASARGGIKETQYF. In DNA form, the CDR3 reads TGTGCCAGTGCCCGGGGGGGCATTAAAGAGACCCAGTACTTC. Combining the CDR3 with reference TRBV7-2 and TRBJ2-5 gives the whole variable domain GAGVSQSPSNKVTEKGKDVELRCDPISGHTALYWYRQSLGQGLEFLIYFQGNSAPDKSGLPSDRFSAERTGGSVSTLTIQRTQQEDSAVYLCASARGGIKETQYFGPGTRLLVL.

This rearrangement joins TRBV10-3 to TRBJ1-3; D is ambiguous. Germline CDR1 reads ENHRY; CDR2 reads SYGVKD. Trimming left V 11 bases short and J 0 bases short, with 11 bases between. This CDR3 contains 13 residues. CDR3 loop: CASGRSSGNTIYF. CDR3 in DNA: TGTGCCTCCGGGAGGAGCTCTGGAAACACCATATATTTT.

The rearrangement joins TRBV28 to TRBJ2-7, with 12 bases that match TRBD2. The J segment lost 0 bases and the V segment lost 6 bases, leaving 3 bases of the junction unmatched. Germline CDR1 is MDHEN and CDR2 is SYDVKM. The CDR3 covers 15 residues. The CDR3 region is CASRLTSGSSYEQYF. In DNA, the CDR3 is TGTGCCAGCAGACTGACTAGCGGGAGCTCCTACGAGCAGTACTTC.

The CDR3 is CASHISSYNSPLHF. CDR3 DNA sequence: TGTGCCAGTCACATCAGCTCCTATAATTCACCCCTCCACTTT. This chain uses TRBV2 with TRBJ1-6; D not certain. The CDR3 loop spans 14 amino acids. With 9 bases removed from V and 0 bases from J, the gap between germline ends came to 9 bases. Germline CDR1 reads SNHLY; CDR2 reads FYNNEI.

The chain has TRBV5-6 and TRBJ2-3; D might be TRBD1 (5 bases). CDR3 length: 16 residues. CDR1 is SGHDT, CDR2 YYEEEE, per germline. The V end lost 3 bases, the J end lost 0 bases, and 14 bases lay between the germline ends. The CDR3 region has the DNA TGTGCCAGCAGCTCGAGACAGTTTCCTAGCACAGATACGCAGTATTTT. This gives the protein CASSSRQFPSTDTQYF. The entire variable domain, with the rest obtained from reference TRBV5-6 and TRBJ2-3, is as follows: DAGVTQSPTHLIKTRGQQVTLRCSPKSGHDTVSWYQQALGQGPQFIFQYYEEEERQRGNFPDRFSGHQFPNYSSELNVNALLLGDSALYLCASSSRQFPSTDTQYFGPGTRLTVL.

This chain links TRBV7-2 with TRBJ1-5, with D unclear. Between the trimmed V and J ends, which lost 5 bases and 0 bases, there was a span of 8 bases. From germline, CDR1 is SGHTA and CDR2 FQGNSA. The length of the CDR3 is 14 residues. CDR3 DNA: TGTGCCAGCAGCCCCGGATATAGCAATCAGCCCCAGCATTTT. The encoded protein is CASSPGYSNQPQHF.

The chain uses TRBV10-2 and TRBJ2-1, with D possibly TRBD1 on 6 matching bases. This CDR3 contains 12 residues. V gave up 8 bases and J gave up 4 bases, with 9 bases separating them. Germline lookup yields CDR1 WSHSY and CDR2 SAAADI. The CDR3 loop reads CASRDTYNEQFF. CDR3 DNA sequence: TGCGCCAGCCGGGACACATACAATGAGCAGTTCTTC.

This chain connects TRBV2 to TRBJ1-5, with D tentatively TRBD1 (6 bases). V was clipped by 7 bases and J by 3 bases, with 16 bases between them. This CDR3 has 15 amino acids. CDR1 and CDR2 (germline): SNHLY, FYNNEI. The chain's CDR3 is CASKGQGIPNQPQHF. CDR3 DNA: TGTGCCAGCAAAGGGCAGGGGATACCCAATCAGCCCCAGCATTTT.

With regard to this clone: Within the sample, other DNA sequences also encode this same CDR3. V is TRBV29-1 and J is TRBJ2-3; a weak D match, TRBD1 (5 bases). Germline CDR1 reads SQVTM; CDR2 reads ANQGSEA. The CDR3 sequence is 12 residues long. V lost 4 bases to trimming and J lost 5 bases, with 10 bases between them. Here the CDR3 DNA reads TGCAGCGTTGGGCAGGGTGGAGATACGCAGTATTTT. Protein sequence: CSVGQGGDTQYF.

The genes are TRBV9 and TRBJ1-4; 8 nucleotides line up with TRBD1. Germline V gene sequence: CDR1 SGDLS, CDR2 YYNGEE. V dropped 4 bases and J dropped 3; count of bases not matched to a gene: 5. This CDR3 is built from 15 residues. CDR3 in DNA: TGTGCCAGCAGCTTGCTGGGACAGGCTAATGAAAAACTGTTTTTT. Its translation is CASSLLGQANEKLFF.

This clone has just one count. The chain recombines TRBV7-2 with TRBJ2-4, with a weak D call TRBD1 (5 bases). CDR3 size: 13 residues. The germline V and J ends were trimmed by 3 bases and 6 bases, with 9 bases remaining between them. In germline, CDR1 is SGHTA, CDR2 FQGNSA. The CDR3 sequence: CASSLQGRNIQYF. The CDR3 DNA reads TGTGCCAGCAGCTTGCAGGGTAGAAACATTCAGTACTTC.

CDR3 loop: CASSLLGSGNQPQHF. CDR3 sequence (DNA): TGTGCCAGCAGCTTGTTAGGGTCGGGCAATCAGCCCCAGCATTTT. V is TRBV5-8 and J is TRBJ1-5; D gene uncertain. Trimming left V 1 base short and J 2 bases short, with 10 bases between. The germline V gene has CDR1 SGHTS and CDR2 YDEGEE. CDR3 length equals 15 residues.

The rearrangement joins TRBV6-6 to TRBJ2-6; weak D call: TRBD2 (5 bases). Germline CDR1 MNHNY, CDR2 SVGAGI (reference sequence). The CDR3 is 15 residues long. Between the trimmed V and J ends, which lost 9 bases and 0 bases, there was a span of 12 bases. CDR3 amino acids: CASSDGASGANVLTF. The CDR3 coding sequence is TGTGCCAGTAGCGACGGAGCCTCTGGGGCCAACGTCCTGACTTTC.